This T cell receptor beta chain is drawn from a study of blood T cells in healthy people across ages. PCR was performed a second time for about 7 to 12 cycles using a sample-barcoded 5' primer and a J-beta primer mix. Via MiXCR, TCRdb re-called the 5' RACE reads, giving one row per CDR3 protein. Altogether over a million distinct CDR3 sequences are present, over 35% being singletons, with the ten largest covering about 20%. The germline CDR1 and CDR2 sequences are MGHRA and YSYEKL. The length of the CDR3 is 16 residues. The sequencing sample was made of blood. The sequence was obtained from a woman between 55 and 75 years old in good health. The chain employs TRBV4-1 and TRBJ2-5; D might be TRBD2 (7 bases). The J call could be wrong; TRBJ2-7 is a better fit for the DNA end. This CDR3 reads CASSQEWGGGSYEQYF. As DNA, the CDR3 is TGCGCCAGCAGCCAAGAGTGGGGGGGCGGCTCCTACGAGCAGTACTTC.